This TCR beta chain was recovered during a study of T cell repertoires in cytomegalovirus infection. Looking at the study overall: CMV epitopes, recently identified HLA-C-restricted and well-studied HLA-B-restricted, were used. From public TCR beta signatures came an indication of both CMV infection and matching HLA type. Findings of the study overall: Dominant in the ex vivo response were TCR beta clonotypes restricted by HLA-C and specific for CMV.

About this clonotype itself: Its matching antigen is unknown.

TCRdb used MiXCR to reprocess the reads, holding one entry per CDR3 protein. The profile shows some 220,000 distinct CDR3 sequences, approximately 40% of them singletons. The length of the CDR3 is 16 residues. V lost 1 base to trimming and J lost 7 bases, with 20 bases between them. Germline V lookup: CDR1 SGHTS, CDR2 YDEGEE. Sequencing was performed on CD8+ T cells from cultured PBMCs, taken from culture after CMV antigen stimulation. V and J are TRBV5-8 and TRBJ2-5; no clear D gene. This clonotype originated in a human donor in good health (CMV status not recorded). Some clones in this sample may be carry-over from other donors' samples. The CDR3 is CASSLLSRARDRTQYF. CDR3 DNA sequence: TGTGCCAGCAGCTTGCTTTCCAGAGCAAGAGACCGGACCCAGTACTTC.